This T cell receptor beta chain was found in a study of T cells in Graves' hyperthyroidism and ophthalmopathy. Template material for amplifying TCR beta CDR3 regions consisted of RNA transcripts. HTBI primers drove first-round RT-PCR of the TCR CDR3. TCRdb re-derived calls from the multiplex PCR reads in MiXCR, one entry per CDR3 protein. The sample carries about 98,000 distinct CDR3 sequences, roughly 40% recorded once. This clonotype was seen repeatedly, ten times or more. This CDR3 spans 15 amino acids. Trimming removed 0 bases from V and 8 bases from J, with 16 bases in between. CDR1 is SNHLY, CDR2 FYNNEI, per germline.

The source material was peripheral blood or thyroid tissue (not recorded which). V is TRBV2 and J is TRBJ1-2; perhaps TRBD1 as D (5 bases). This TCR came from a woman aged 25 to 39 with Graves' hyperthyroidism. The CDR3 sequence is CASSEAGVGGAGYTF. CDR3 nucleotides: TGTGCCAGCAGTGAAGCGGGTGTTGGAGGGGCCGGCTACACCTTC.